This is a list of T cell receptor beta chains from one sample in a study of blood T cell repertoires in COVID-19. Some clones are missing from TCRdb's copy, which holds only in-frame ones; the method was immunoSEQ multiplex PCR. The repertoire holds roughly 270,000 clones, roughly 85% seen once, with roughly 4.7% in the top ten. Source material: PBMCs or T cells enriched from blood (not recorded which). These receptors originate from a man aged 40-49 years who had been exposed to COVID-19. Both conserved end residues are part of each CDR3. D genes are given only for firm matches. Size values are once, few and many counts, or a class for expanded clones, and some rows have none.

- - TRBJ1-2 TRBV11-2 CASSLVSGSARGGYTF TGTGCCAGCAGCTTAGTCTCGGGGTCCGCGAGAGGTGGCTACACCTTC
- - TRBJ1-6 TRBV30 CAWRVVDNSPLHF TGTGCCTGGAGGGTGGTAGATAATTCACCCCTCCACTTT
- - TRBJ1-3 TRBV9 CASSVGSGNTIYF TGTGCCAGCAGCGTAGGGAGTGGAAACACCATATATTTT
- - TRBJ2-3 TRBV24-1 CATSDLRESTDTQYF TGTGCCACCAGTGATTTGCGGGAGAGCACAGATACGCAGTATTTT
- - TRBJ1-1 TRBV7-9 CASTGLSTEAFF TGTGCCAGCACGGGCCTCAGCACTGAAGCTTTCTTT
TRBD2 few TRBJ2-5 TRBV3-1/TRBV3-2 CASSQEYRGLAGFQETQYF TGTGCCAGCAGCCAAGAGTACAGAGGACTAGCGGGATTCCAAGAGACCCAGTACTTC
TRBD1 - TRBJ1-1 TRBV18 CATRGTGIVEAFF TGTGCCACCAGGGGGACAGGTATTGTTGAAGCTTTCTTT
- - TRBJ1-2 TRBV15 CATSRDQYGYTF TGTGCCACCAGCAGAGATCAGTATGGCTACACCTTC
- - TRBJ2-7 TRBV3-1/TRBV3-2 CASSQAALSEQYF TGTGCCAGCAGCCAAGCTGCTCTCAGCGAGCAGTACTTC
- few TRBJ1-5 TRBV7-9 CASSLIRTYSNQPQHF TGTGCCAGCAGCTTAATAAGGACTTATAGCAATCAGCCCCAGCATTTT
- - TRBJ1-5 TRBV27 CASTAVAGYSNQPQHF TGTGCCAGCACCGCCGTTGCGGGATATAGCAATCAGCCCCAGCATTTT
- - TRBJ1-6 TRBV27 CASSLETGYHSPLHF TGTGCCAGCAGTCTAGAGACAGGCTACCATTCACCCCTCCACTTT